This T cell receptor beta chain was observed in a study of cytomegalovirus exposure and HLA in healthy donors. General study findings and limits: Common viral pathogens seemed, in a later analysis, to connect with several of the most significant clusters. Highly shared sequence variants in one cluster were likely a sequencing artifact.

J was trimmed by 6 bases and V by 6 bases; bases with no gene match: 8. The CDR3 is 14 amino acids. Germline V CDR1 and CDR2: MNHEY, SVGAGI. A note on this clone: The antigen is undetermined.

The PCR ran on 60 Vbeta and 13 Jbeta primers. Sequencing used immunoSEQ multiplex PCR; TCRdb keeps in-frame clones, though not all of them. This sample has approximately 100,000 clones; 75% to 80% occur once, and the top ten carry roughly 5%. The chain is built from TRBV6-5 and TRBJ1-2, with 9 bases identical to TRBD1. This receptor was identified in a man in his sixties in good health and CMV-seropositive. Sequenced sample: PBMCs. The CDR3 sequence is CASRGTGLSDGYTF. CDR3 DNA: TGTGCCAGCAGGGGGACAGGGTTATCGGATGGCTACACCTTC.